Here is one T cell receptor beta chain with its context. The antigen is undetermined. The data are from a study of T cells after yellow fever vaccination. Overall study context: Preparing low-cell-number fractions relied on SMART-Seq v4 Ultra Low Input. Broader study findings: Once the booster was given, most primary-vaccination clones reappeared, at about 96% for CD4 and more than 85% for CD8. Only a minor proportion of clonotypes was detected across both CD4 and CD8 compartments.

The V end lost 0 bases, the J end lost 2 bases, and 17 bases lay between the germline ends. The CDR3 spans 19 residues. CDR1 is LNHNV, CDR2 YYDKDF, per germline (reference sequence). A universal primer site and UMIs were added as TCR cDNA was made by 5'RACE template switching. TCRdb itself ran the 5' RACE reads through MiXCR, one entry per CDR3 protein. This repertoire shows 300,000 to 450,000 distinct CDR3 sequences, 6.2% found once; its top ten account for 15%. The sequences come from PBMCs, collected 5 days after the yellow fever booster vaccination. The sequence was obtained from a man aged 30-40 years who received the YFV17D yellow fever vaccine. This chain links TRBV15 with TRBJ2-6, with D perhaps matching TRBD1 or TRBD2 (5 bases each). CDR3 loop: CATSRDRGQQEAGANVLTF. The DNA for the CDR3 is TGTGCCACCAGCAGAGATCGGGGCCAACAGGAGGCTGGGGCCAACGTCCTGACTTTC.